The T cell receptor beta chain under discussion was sequenced for a study of radiation and T cells in renal cell carcinoma. Germline V lookup: CDR1 LNHNV, CDR2 YYDKDF (reference sequence). This CDR3 has 17 residues. The ends lost 8 bases at V and 8 bases at J; junction bases unmatched: 20. General observations from the study: Irradiated tumors had higher TCR clonality than control tumors.

Using immunoSEQ multiplex PCR, the repertoire was profiled, and TCRdb retains in-frame clones only, with some absent. The data hold about 16,000 clones, with less than 75% observed a single time. A note on this clone: Antigen unknown. Additional DNA sequences in this sample encode the identical CDR3.

Documented treatment: treatment-naive control, cytoreductive nephrectomy. Control tumors came from treatment-naive patients without prior radiation. Clear cell pathology was present in this patient's renal cell carcinoma. The clonotype originates from a man aged 60 to 75 with renal cell carcinoma. The chain joins TRBV15 to TRBJ2-1; 8 bases agree with TRBD2. This specimen was tumor tissue, taken from a patient whose treatment was nephrectomy without radiotherapy. Here the CDR3 DNA reads TGTGCCACCCGCGGTCCGGCGGGGGGTCAGGGGACATATGAGCAGTTCTTC. Its translation: CATRGPAGGQGTYEQFF.